This T cell receptor beta chain comes out of a study of response to subunit inactivated influenza vaccine. Study-wide points: Few new T cells, the authors suggested, are recruited by each seasonal influenza vaccination.

V lost 4 bases to trimming and J lost 7 bases, with 15 bases between them. Germline V CDR1 and CDR2: SGHDT, YYEEEE. The CDR3 sequence is 14 residues long. TCRdb passed the RT-PCR reads through MiXCR, listing each CDR3 protein once. This table has 650,000 to 800,000 distinct CDR3 sequences, about a fifth appearing once. This clonotype occurred once. What it recognizes is unknown. This sequence originates from a man aged 50 or older who received an inactivated influenza vaccine. The sequences come from PBMCs from blood, collected less than 6 days after vaccination. The genes are TRBV5-6 and TRBJ2-1; D not certain. The CDR3 protein is CASSPEGRHNEQFF. For the CDR3, the DNA is TGTGCCAGCAGCCCGGAAGGTCGCCATAATGAGCAGTTCTTC.